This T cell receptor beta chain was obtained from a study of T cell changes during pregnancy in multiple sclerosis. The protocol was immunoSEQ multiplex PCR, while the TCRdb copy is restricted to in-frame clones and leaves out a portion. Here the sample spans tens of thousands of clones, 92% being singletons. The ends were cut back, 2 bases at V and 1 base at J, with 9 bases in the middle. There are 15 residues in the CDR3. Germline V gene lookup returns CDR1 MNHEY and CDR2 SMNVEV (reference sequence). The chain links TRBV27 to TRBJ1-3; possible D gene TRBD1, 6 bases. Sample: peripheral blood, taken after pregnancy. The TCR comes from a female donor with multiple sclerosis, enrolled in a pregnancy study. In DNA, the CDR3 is TGTGCCAGCAGTTTAATGGGGGCATCTGGAAACACCATATATTTT. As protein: CASSLMGASGNTIYF.